A single sample is the source of the 20 T cell receptor beta chains below, sequenced in a study of blood T cells in healthy people across ages. With a J-beta primer mix and a sample-barcoded 5' primer, a second PCR ran roughly 6 to 11 cycles. A single record per CDR3 protein comes from TCRdb applying MiXCR to the 5' RACE reads. Of 780,000 or so distinct CDR3 sequences in the sample, more than 50% were seen once. Sample: blood. These receptor sequences come from a man in his forties in good health.

The genes are TRBV11-2 and TRBJ2-3; D is perhaps TRBD1 (6 bases). From germline, CDR1 is SGHAT and CDR2 FQNNGV. This CDR3 has 20 amino acids. The V end lost 6 bases, the J end lost 1 base, and 29 bases lay between the germline ends. The CDR3 spells CASRSKSLQQGSLGTDTQYF. DNA for the CDR3: TGTGCCAGCAGATCTAAGTCGCTCCAACAGGGATCTCTTGGCACAGATACGCAGTATTTT. The whole variable domain, remainder taken from reference TRBV11-2 and TRBJ2-3, is EAGVAQSPRYKIIEKRQSVAFWCNPISGHATLYWYQQILGQGPKLLIQFQNNGVVDDSQLPKDRFSAERLKGVDSTLKIQPAKLEDSAVYLCASRSKSLQQGSLGTDTQYFGPGTRLTVL.

CDR3 sequence (DNA): TGTGCCACCAGCAGAGGGACAGATCGAGAGACCCAGTACTTC. Its protein product is CATSRGTDRETQYF. The chain couples TRBV15 to TRBJ2-5; tentative D call: TRBD1 (6 bases). The CDR3 has 14 amino acids. Germline CDR1 reads LNHNV; CDR2 reads YYDKDF (reference sequence). V was clipped by 1 base and J by 4 bases, with 10 bases between them.

This clonotype was detected ten times or more. V usage is TRBV11-3 and J usage is TRBJ2-7; 7 bases map to TRBD2. The germline V gene has CDR1 SGHNT and CDR2 YENEEA. V gave up 3 bases and J gave up 4 bases; unmatched junction bases: 3. CDR3 length: 13 residues. CDR3 DNA: TGTGCCAGCAGCTTCCGGGAGGTATACGAGCAGTACTTC. This encodes CASSFREVYEQYF.

This clonotype was seen more than once but under ten times. CDR3 residues: CASSQDRGQSYEQYF. CDR3 DNA: TGCGCCAGCAGCCAAGACAGGGGGCAGTCCTACGAGCAGTACTTC. The V gene is TRBV4-3, the J gene TRBJ2-7; 8 bases are shared with TRBD1. With V trimmed by 0 bases and J by 1 base, 2 bases remained unmatched. The CDR3 covers 15 residues. Germline CDR1 is LGHNA and CDR2 is YSLEER.

The genes are TRBV11-3 and TRBJ2-5; D may be TRBD1 (7 bases). The DNA end is more similar to TRBJ2-7, so the J call may be wrong. The CDR3 is 15 amino acids. Germline V gene data show CDR1 as SGHNT and CDR2 as YENEEA. The CDR3, as DNA: TGTGCCAGCTCCACCCGTCAGGGGGGCTCCTACGAGCAGTACTTC. Its translation: CASSTRQGGSYEQYF.

The V and J genes are TRBV5-1 and TRBJ2-5, with D possibly matching TRBD2 (5 bases). The CDR3 runs 17 residues. Between the trimmed V and J ends, which lost 4 bases and 2 bases, there was a span of 21 bases. Germline CDR1 reads SGHRS; CDR2 reads YFSETQ. CDR3 loop: CASSLRGGATLQETQYF. The CDR3 coding sequence is TGCGCCAGCAGCCTCCGAGGAGGCGCCACTCTTCAAGAGACCCAGTACTTC.

This chain connects TRBV7-2 to TRBJ2-1; D remains unclear. Trimming took off 4 bases at V and 8 bases at J, with 9 bases between the two ends. The CDR3 covers 12 residues. CDR1 is SGHTA, CDR2 FQGNSA, per germline. The CDR3 nucleotides read TGTGCCAGCAGCTCTTTTCATGATGAGCAGTTCTTC. This sequence encodes CASSSFHDEQFF.

This chain connects TRBV3-1 to TRBJ2-5; D is undetermined. Deletions cut 0 bases from V and 5 bases from J, with 10 bases between. CDR3 size: 14 residues. The germline gives CDR1 LGHDT, CDR2 YNNKEL (reference sequence). The CDR3 sequence: CASSQDVNGETQYF. The CDR3, as DNA: TGTGCCAGCAGCCAAGATGTCAACGGGGAGACCCAGTACTTC.

J is TRBJ1-1 and V is TRBV28; D gene ambiguous. The CDR3 runs to 12 residues. Trimming took off 9 bases at V and 1 base at J, with 9 bases between the two ends. CDR1 and CDR2 (germline): MDHEN, SYDVKM. The CDR3 coding sequence is TGTGCCAGTCGTGGGCCGAACACTGAAGCTTTCTTT. Encoded protein: CASRGPNTEAFF.

The V call is TRBV13, the J call TRBJ2-4, with D unresolved. The assigned J gene may be wrong: the sequence end matches TRBJ2-5 better. This CDR3 has 18 residues. Germline V gene sequence: CDR1 PRHDT, CDR2 FYEKMQ (reference sequence). CDR3 in amino acids: CASSLTWLGRSPQETQYF. CDR3 DNA sequence: TGTGCCAGCAGCTTAACGTGGCTAGGTCGGTCTCCACAAGAGACCCAGTACTTC.

V and J are TRBV29-1 and TRBJ1-1; D remains ambiguous. The germline V gene has CDR1 SQVTM and CDR2 ANQGSEA. V was clipped by 5 bases and J by 0 bases, with 10 bases between them. This CDR3 is built from 13 residues. This CDR3 reads CSVSRGLNTEAFF. In DNA form, the CDR3 reads TGCAGCGTTTCCCGGGGTTTGAACACTGAAGCTTTCTTT.

The chain employs TRBV3-1 and TRBJ2-3; a possible D gene is TRBD2 (6 bases). Germline V CDR1 and CDR2: LGHDT, YNNKEL (reference sequence). The CDR3 consists of 15 residues. Trimming left V 6 bases short and J 2 bases short, with 15 bases between. The CDR3 DNA is TGTGCCAGCAGACTCCGGGGGTTAGACACAGATACGCAGTATTTT. It translates to CASRLRGLDTDTQYF.

This clonotype appeared a few times. This rearrangement joins TRBV7-8 to TRBJ2-5, with TRBD2 identical over 9 bases. CDR1 is SGHVS, CDR2 FQNEAQ, per germline. CDR3 length: 13 amino acids. V was clipped by 8 bases and J by 5 bases; unmatched bases: 6. CDR3 coding DNA: TGTGCCAGCCAGGGACTAGCATGGGAGACCCAGTACTTC. This gives the protein CASQGLAWETQYF. The full variable domain, in which reference TRBV7-8 and TRBJ2-5 provide the parts outside the CDR3, is GAGVSQSPRYKVAKRGQDVALRCDPISGHVSLFWYQQALGQGPEFLTYFQNEAQLDKSGLPSDRFFAERPEGSVSTLKIQRTQQEDSAVYLCASQGLAWETQYFGPGTRLLVL.

This clonotype was found many times. The chain has TRBV20-1 and TRBJ2-7; D possibly corresponds to TRBD2 (5 bases). V was trimmed by 0 bases and J by 7 bases, leaving 16 bases between them. Germline lookup yields CDR1 DFQATT and CDR2 SNEGSKA (reference sequence). CDR3 length: 14 residues. The CDR3 loop reads CSARDQADFGEQYF. The CDR3 DNA reads as TGCAGTGCTAGAGATCAGGCGGACTTCGGGGAGCAGTACTTC.

The V and J genes are TRBV30 and TRBJ2-5, with 10 positions matching TRBD2. J lost 5 bases, V lost 0 bases, and 6 bases had no gene match. This CDR3 spans 15 amino acids. Per the germline V gene, CDR1 is GTSNPN and CDR2 is SVGIG (reference sequence). CDR3 residues: CAWSVPPSGSETQYF. CDR3 nucleotides: TGTGCCTGGAGTGTACCCCCTAGCGGGAGCGAGACCCAGTACTTC.

The V gene is TRBV7-9, the J gene TRBJ2-3; D remains unclear. Germline V gene sequence: CDR1 SEHNR, CDR2 FQNEAQ (reference sequence). The germline V and J ends were trimmed by 11 bases and 4 bases, with 13 bases remaining between them. The CDR3 spans 12 residues. This CDR3 reads CAYQGSADTQYF. As DNA, the CDR3 is TGTGCCTACCAAGGATCCGCAGATACGCAGTATTTT.

The V and J genes are TRBV20-1 and TRBJ2-3, with D tentatively TRBD2 (5 bases). Per germline, CDR1 DFQATT and CDR2 SNEGSKA (reference sequence). V gave up 3 bases and J gave up 6 bases, with 16 bases separating them. The CDR3 consists of 14 residues. CDR3 nucleotide sequence: TGCAGTGCTAGCAGAGGGTTCCCGGGGGATACGCAGTATTTT. Translating it yields CSASRGFPGDTQYF.

The table lists this clonotype with a count of one. V usage is TRBV20-1 and J usage is TRBJ2-5; 8 bases align to TRBD2. Per germline, CDR1 DFQATT and CDR2 SNEGSKA (reference sequence). V lost 0 bases, J lost 5 bases, and 8 bases stayed unmatched. The CDR3 runs to 15 residues. For the CDR3, the DNA is TGCAGTGCTAGAGATCCCCGGGGGGGCCAGGAGACCCAGTACTTC. Translating gives CSARDPRGGQETQYF.

The chain links TRBV28 to TRBJ1-5, with D maybe TRBD1 (5 bases). Trimming took 5 bases from V and 5 from J, leaving 13 bases between them. From germline, CDR1 is MDHEN and CDR2 SYDVKM. The CDR3 has 14 residues. CDR3 residues: CASSRDGWDQPQHF. CDR3 nucleotide sequence: TGTGCCAGCAGTCGGGACGGTTGGGATCAGCCCCAGCATTTT.

This clonotype showed up just a few times. The genes are TRBV20-1 and TRBJ2-1; TRBD2 matches 14 bases. This CDR3 is built from 15 residues. Germline lookup yields CDR1 DFQATT and CDR2 SNEGSKA (reference sequence). J was trimmed by 5 bases and V by 2 bases; bases with no gene match: 2. The CDR3 region has the DNA TGCAGTGCTAGACGACTAGCGGGGGGGCACAATGAGCAGTTCTTC. It translates to CSARRLAGGHNEQFF.